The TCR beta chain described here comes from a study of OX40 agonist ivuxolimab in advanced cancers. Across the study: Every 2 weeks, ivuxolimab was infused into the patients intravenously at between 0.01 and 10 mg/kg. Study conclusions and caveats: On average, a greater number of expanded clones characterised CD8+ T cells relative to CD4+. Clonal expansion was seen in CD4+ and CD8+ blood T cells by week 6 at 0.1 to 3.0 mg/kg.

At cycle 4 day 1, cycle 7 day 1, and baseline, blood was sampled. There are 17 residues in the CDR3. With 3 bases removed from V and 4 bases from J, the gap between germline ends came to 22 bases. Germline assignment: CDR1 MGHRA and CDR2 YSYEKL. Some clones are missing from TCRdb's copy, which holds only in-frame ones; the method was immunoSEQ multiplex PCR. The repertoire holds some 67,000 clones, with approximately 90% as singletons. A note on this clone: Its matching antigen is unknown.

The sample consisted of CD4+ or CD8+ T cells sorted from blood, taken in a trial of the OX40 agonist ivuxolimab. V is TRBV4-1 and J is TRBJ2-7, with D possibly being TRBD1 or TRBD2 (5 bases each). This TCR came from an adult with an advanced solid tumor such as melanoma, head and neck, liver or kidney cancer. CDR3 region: CASSQTQGTLSYYEQYF. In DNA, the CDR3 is TGCGCCAGCAGCCAGACCCAAGGGACCCTTTCTTATTACGAGCAGTACTTC.